The source of this T cell receptor beta chain is a study of OX40 agonist ivuxolimab in advanced cancers. Whole-study context: Patients were infused with ivuxolimab every 2 weeks at 0.01 to 10 mg/kg.

Using immunoSEQ multiplex PCR, the repertoire was profiled, and TCRdb retains in-frame clones only, with some absent. The sample includes 20,000 to 25,000 clones, over 65% of them seen just once. The CDR3 is 16 amino acids. CDR1 is MNHEY and CDR2 is SMNVEV in the germline V gene (reference sequence). J lost 4 bases, V lost 6 bases, and 14 bases had no gene match. This sequence joins TRBV27 and TRBJ1-1, with TRBD1 matching over 7 bases. The receptor was isolated from an adult with an advanced solid tumor such as melanoma, head and neck, liver or kidney cancer. This sample comprised CD4+ or CD8+ T cells sorted from blood, obtained in a trial of the OX40 agonist ivuxolimab. Here the CDR3 reads CASRTYNEGAGTEAFF. As DNA, the CDR3 is TGTGCCAGCAGAACCTACAACGAGGGGGCGGGCACTGAAGCTTTCTTT.